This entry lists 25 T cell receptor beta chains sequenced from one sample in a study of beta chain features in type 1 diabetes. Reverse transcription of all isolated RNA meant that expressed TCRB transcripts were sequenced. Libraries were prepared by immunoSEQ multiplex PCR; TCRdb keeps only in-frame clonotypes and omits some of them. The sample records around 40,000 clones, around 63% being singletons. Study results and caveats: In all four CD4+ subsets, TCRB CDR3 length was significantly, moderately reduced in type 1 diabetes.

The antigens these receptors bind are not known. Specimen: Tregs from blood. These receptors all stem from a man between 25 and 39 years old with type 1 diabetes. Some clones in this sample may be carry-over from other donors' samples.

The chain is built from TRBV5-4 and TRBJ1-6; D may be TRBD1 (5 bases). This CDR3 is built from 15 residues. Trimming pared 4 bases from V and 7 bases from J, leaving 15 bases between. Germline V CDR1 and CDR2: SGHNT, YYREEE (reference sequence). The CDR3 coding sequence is TGTGCCAGCAGCGGGGGGGGTTACACCAATTCACCCCTCCACTTT. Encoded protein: CASSGGGYTNSPLHF.

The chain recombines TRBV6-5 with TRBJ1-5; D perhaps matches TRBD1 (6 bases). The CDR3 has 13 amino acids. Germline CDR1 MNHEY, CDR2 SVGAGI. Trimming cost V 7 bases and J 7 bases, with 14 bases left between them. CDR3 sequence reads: CASTQGRDQPQHF. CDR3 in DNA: TGTGCCAGCACCCAGGGGAGGGACCAGCCCCAGCATTTT.

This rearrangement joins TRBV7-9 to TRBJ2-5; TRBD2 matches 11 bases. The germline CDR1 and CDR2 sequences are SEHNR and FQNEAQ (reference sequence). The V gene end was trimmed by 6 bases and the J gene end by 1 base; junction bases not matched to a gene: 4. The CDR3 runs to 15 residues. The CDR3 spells CASSSTSGVQETQYF. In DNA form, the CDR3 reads TGTGCCAGCAGTTCGACTAGCGGGGTCCAAGAGACCCAGTACTTC.

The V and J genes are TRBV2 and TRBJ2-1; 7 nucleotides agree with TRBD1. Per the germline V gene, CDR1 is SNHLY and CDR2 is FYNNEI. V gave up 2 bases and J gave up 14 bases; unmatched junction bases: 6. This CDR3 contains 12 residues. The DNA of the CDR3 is TGTGCCAGCAGTGAAAGAGACAGGGTTGAGTTCTTC. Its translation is CASSERDRVEFF.

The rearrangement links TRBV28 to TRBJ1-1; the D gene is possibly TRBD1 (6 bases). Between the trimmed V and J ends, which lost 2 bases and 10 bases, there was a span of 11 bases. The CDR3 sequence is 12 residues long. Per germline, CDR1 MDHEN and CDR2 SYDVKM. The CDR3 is CASSLTGGLAFF. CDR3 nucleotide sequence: TGTGCCAGCAGTTTAACGGGGGGCTTAGCTTTCTTT.

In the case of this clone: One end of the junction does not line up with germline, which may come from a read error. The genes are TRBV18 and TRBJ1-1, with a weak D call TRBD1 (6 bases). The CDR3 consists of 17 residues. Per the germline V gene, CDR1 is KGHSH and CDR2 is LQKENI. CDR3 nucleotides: TGTGCCAGCTCCCCACCGGGGAGGGGGGGCGTGAACACTGAAGCTTTCTTT. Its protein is CASSPPGRGGVNTEAFF. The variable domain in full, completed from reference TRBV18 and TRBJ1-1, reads NAGVMQNPRHLVRRRGQEARLRCSPMKGHSHVYWYRQLPEEGLKFMVYLQKENIIDESGMPKERFSAEFPKEGPSILRIQQVVRGDSAAYFCASSPPGRGGVNTEAFFGQGTRLTVV.

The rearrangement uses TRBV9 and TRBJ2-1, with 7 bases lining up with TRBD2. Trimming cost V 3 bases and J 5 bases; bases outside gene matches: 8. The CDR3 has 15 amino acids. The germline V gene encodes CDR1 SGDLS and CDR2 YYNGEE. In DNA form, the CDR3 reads TGTGCCAGCAGCGCAATCGGGGGGTGGGACAATGAGCAGTTCTTC. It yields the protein CASSAIGGWDNEQFF.

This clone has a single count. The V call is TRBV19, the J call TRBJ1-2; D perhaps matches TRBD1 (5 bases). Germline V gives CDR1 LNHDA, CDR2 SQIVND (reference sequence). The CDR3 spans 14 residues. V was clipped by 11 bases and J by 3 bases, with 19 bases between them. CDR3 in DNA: TGTGCCGCGAGGGAGACCGGGGGGGACTATGGCTACACCTTC. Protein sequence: CAARETGGDYGYTF.

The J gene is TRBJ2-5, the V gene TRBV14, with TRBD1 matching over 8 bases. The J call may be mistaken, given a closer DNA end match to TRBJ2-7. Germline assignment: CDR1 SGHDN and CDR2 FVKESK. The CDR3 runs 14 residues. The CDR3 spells CASTRTGKSYEQYF. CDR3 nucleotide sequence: TGTGCCAGCACTCGGACAGGGAAGAGCTACGAGCAGTACTTC.

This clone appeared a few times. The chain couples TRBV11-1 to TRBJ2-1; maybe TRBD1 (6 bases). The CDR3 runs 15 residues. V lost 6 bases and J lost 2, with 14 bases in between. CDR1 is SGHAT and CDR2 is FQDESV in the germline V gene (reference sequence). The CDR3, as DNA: TGTGCCAGCAGTGGGGGCCTAAATGCCTACAATGAGCAGTTCTTC. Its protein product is CASSGGLNAYNEQFF. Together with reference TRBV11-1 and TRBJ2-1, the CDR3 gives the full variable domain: EAEVAQSPRYKITEKSQAVAFWCDPISGHATLYWYRQILGQGPELLVQFQDESVVDDSQLPKDRFSAERLKGVDSTLKIQPAELGDSAMYLCASSGGLNAYNEQFFGPGTRLTVL.

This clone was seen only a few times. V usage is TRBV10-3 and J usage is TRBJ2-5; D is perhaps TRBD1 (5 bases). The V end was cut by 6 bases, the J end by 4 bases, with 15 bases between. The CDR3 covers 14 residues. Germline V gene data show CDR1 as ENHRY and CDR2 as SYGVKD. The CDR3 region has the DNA TGTGCCATCAGGCAAGCAGGGCCCACAGAGACCCAGTACTTC. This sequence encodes CAIRQAGPTETQYF.

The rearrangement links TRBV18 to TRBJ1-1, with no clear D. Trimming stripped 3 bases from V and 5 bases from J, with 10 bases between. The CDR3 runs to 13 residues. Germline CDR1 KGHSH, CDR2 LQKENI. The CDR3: CASSPWPGTEAFF. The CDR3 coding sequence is TGTGCCAGCTCACCTTGGCCGGGGACTGAAGCTTTCTTT.

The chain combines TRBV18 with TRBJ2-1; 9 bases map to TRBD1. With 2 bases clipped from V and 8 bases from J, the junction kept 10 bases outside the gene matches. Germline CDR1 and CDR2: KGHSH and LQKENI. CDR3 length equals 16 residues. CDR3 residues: CASSPYQQGAGYEQFF. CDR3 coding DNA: TGTGCCAGCTCACCATATCAACAGGGGGCCGGCTATGAGCAGTTCTTC. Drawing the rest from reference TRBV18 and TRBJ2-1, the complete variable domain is NAGVMQNPRHLVRRRGQEARLRCSPMKGHSHVYWYRQLPEEGLKFMVYLQKENIIDESGMPKERFSAEFPKEGPSILRIQQVVRGDSAAYFCASSPYQQGAGYEQFFGPGTRLTVL.

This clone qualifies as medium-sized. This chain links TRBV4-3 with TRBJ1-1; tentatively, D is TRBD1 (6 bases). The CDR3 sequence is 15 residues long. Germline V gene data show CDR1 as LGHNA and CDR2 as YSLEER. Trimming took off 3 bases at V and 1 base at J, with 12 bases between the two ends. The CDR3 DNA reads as TGCGCCAGCAGCCAGAGAACAGGGAGGAACACTGAAGCTTTCTTT. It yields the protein CASSQRTGRNTEAFF.

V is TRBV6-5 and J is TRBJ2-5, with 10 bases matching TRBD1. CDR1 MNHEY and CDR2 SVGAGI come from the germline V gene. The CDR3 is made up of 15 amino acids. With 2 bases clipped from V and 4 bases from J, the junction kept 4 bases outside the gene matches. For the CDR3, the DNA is TGTGCCAGCAGTTACGGCGGGGACAGGGGAGAGACCCAGTACTTC. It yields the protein CASSYGGDRGETQYF.

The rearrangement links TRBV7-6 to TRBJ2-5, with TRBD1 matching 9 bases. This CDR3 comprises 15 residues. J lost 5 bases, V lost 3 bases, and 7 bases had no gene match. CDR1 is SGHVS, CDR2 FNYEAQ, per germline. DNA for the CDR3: TGTGCCAGCAGCTTGTTATGGACAGGGGTCGAGACCCAGTACTTC. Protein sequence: CASSLLWTGVETQYF.

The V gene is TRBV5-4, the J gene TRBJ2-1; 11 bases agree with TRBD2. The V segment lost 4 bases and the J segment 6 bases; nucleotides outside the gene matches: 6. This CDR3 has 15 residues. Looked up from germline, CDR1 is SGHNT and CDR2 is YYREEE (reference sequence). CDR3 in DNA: TGTGCCAGCAGCCCGGGACTAGCGGACTTCAATGAGCAGTTCTTC. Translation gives CASSPGLADFNEQFF.

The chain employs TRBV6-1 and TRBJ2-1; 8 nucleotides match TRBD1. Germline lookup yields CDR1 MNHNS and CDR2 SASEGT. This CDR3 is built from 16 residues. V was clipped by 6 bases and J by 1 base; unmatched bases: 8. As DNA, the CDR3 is TGTGCCAGCAGGGAACGGACAGGGTCGTCCTACAATGAGCAGTTCTTC. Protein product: CASRERTGSSYNEQFF.

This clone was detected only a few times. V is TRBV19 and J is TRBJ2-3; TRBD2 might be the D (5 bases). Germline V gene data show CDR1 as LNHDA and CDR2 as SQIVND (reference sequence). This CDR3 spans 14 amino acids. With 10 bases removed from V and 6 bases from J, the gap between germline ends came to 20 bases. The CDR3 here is CATAGSPDWDTQYF. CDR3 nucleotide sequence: TGTGCCACCGCGGGCAGCCCTGATTGGGATACGCAGTATTTT. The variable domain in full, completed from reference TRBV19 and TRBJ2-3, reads DGGITQSPKYLFRKEGQNVTLSCEQNLNHDAMYWYRQDPGQGLRLIYYSQIVNDFQKGDIAEGYSVSREKKESFPLTVTSAQKNPTAFYLCATAGSPDWDTQYFGPGTRLTVL.

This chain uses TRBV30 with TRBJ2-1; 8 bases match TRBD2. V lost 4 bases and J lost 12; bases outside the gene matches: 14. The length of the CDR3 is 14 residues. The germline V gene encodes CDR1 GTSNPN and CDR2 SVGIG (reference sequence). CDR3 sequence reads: CAWNLREVSLWQFF. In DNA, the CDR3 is TGTGCCTGGAACCTGCGGGAGGTGTCGTTATGGCAGTTCTTC.

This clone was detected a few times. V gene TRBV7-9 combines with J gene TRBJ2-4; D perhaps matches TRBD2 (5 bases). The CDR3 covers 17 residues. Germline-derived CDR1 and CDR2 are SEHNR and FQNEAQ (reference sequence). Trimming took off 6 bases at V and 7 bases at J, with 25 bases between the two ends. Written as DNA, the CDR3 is TGTGCCAGCAGTCCCTCTCGGGGATTAGATACGTTGAACATTCAGTACTTC. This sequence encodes CASSPSRGLDTLNIQYF.

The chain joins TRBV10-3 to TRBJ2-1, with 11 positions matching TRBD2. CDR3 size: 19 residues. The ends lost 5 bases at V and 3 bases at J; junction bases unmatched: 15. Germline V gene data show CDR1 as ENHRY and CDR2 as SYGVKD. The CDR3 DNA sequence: TGTGCCATCAGTAAAATTAAGGGACTAGCGGACCACCTCTACAATGAGCAGTTCTTC. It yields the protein CAISKIKGLADHLYNEQFF.

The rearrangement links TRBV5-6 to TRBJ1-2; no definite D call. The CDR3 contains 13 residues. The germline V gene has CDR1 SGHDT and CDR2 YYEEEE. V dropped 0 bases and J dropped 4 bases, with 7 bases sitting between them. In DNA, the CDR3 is TGTGCCAGCAGCTTGGTCGAGGGCTATGGCTACACCTTC. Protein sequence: CASSLVEGYGYTF.

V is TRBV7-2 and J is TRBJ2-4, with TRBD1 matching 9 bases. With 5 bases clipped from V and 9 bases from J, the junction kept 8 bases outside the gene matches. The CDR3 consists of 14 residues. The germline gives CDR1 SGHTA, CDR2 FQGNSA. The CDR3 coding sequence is TGTGCCAGCAGCCTGACCGGGACAGGGTTCATTCAGTACTTC. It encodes CASSLTGTGFIQYF.

The chain's CDR3 is CATTTGGNYGYTF. CDR3 nucleotides: TGTGCCACCACCACGGGCGGGAACTATGGCTACACCTTC. The chain couples TRBV15 to TRBJ1-2; no clear D. The ends were cut back, 7 bases at V and 2 bases at J, with 11 bases in the middle. Germline lookup yields CDR1 LNHNV and CDR2 YYDKDF (reference sequence). The CDR3 has 13 residues. The full variable domain, with the rest looked up from reference TRBV15 and TRBJ1-2, is DAMVIQNPRYQVTQFGKPVTLSCSQTLNHNVMYWYQQKSSQAPKLLFHYYDKDFNNEADTPDNFQSRRPNTSFCFLDIRSPGLGDTAMYLCATTTGGNYGYTFGSGTRLTVV.